Below, 8 T cell receptor beta chains from the same sample are listed, as sequenced in a study of cytotoxic CD8 clonotypes in ibrutinib-treated CLL. Measured with immunoSEQ multiplex PCR; TCRdb has only the in-frame clones, and not every one. The repertoire holds some 29,000 clones, with more than 75% as singletons. Specimen: PBMCs, collected after 36 months of ibrutinib treatment. The receptor source for this set is a human donor with chronic lymphocytic leukemia.

V is TRBV12-5 and J is TRBJ2-7; D is tentatively TRBD1 or TRBD2 (5 bases each). V lost 0 bases, J lost 0 bases, and 15 bases lay in between. The germline V gene has CDR1 LGHNT and CDR2 FRNRAP. The CDR3 length is 17 residues. This CDR3 is CASGLVRGGYPSYEQYF. In DNA form, the CDR3 reads TGTGCTAGTGGTTTGGTACGGGGCGGATACCCCTCCTACGAGCAGTACTTC.

V usage is TRBV10-3 and J usage is TRBJ2-2; D uncertain. Deletions cut 2 bases from V and 5 bases from J, with 12 bases between. Germline V gives CDR1 ENHRY, CDR2 SYGVKD. The CDR3 totals 15 residues. The CDR3 protein is CAISERASPTGELFF. The CDR3, as DNA: TGTGCCATCAGTGAGAGGGCTAGTCCAACCGGGGAGCTGTTTTTT.

The chain has TRBV9 and TRBJ1-1; 7 positions match TRBD1. With 2 bases clipped from V and 4 bases from J, the junction kept 2 bases outside the gene matches. The CDR3 length is 13 residues. Germline V gene data show CDR1 as SGDLS and CDR2 as YYNGEE. Here the CDR3 DNA reads TGTGCCAGCAGCGTGACAGGGATCACTGAAGCTTTCTTT. Encoded protein: CASSVTGITEAFF.

This sequence joins TRBV6-5 and TRBJ1-2, with 10 bases lining up with TRBD1. With 5 bases clipped from V and 8 bases from J, the junction kept 11 bases outside the gene matches. CDR1 is MNHEY and CDR2 is SVGAGI in the germline V gene. The CDR3 is 15 amino acids. The CDR3 protein is CASSQYGTGDDGYTF. The DNA of the CDR3 is TGTGCCAGCAGTCAGTATGGGACAGGGGATGACGGCTACACCTTC.

The V call is TRBV19, the J call TRBJ1-3; D not resolved. In germline, CDR1 is LNHDA, CDR2 SQIVND (reference sequence). V dropped 2 bases and J dropped 4 bases, with 12 bases sitting between them. The CDR3 runs to 15 residues. The chain's CDR3 is CASSIYSVTGNTIYF. CDR3 in DNA: TGTGCCAGTAGTATATACAGCGTTACCGGAAACACCATATATTTT.

V and J are TRBV4-2 and TRBJ2-7; D gene unclear. This CDR3 is built from 15 residues. V lost 4 bases and J lost 0, with 13 bases in between. Germline CDR1 and CDR2: LGHNA and YNFKEQ. The CDR3 bases are TGTGCCAGCAGCCTTGGGGTTACCAGCTCCTACGAGCAGTACTTC. Translation: CASSLGVTSSYEQYF.

The sample holds a few counts of this clone. V is TRBV9 and J is TRBJ1-2; 9 bases agree with TRBD1. Trimming took 3 bases from V and 1 from J; bases not matched to a gene: 7. CDR3 size: 16 residues. Germline V CDR1 and CDR2: SGDLS, YYNGEE. CDR3 in DNA: TGTGCCAGCAGCGGAGGGACAGGGAAGGGTAACTATGGCTACACCTTC. Its protein product is CASSGGTGKGNYGYTF. Variable domain in full (rest from reference TRBV9 and TRBJ1-2): DSGVTQTPKHLITATGQRVTLRCSPRSGDLSVYWYQQSLDQGLQFLIQYYNGEERAKGNILERFSAQQFPDLHSELNLSSLELGDSALYFCASSGGTGKGNYGYTFGSGTRLTVV.

This chain uses TRBV7-2 with TRBJ1-5; D not resolved. CDR3 length equals 14 residues. Germline V lookup: CDR1 SGHTA, CDR2 FQGNSA. Trimming took off 1 base at V and 6 bases at J, with 10 bases between the two ends. CDR3 region: CASSLGWLVQPQHF. The CDR3 DNA follows: TGTGCCAGCAGCTTAGGTTGGTTAGTTCAGCCCCAGCATTTT.